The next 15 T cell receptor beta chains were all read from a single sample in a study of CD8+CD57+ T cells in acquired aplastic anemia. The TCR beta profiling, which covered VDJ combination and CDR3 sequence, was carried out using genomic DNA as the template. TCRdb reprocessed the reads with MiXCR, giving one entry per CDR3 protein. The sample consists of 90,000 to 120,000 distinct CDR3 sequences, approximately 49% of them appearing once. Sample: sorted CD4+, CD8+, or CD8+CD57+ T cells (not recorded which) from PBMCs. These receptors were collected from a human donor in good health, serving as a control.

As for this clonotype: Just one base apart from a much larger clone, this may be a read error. The CDR3 DNA sequence: TGTGCCAGCAGCTTGGGAGGAGGGACAGGCTATGGCTACACCTTC. Translated, it gives CASSLGGGTGYGYTF. This chain links TRBV11-2 with TRBJ1-2, with 8 bases that match TRBD1. Germline V CDR1 and CDR2: SGHAT, FQNNGV. The CDR3 covers 15 residues. The junction had 7 bases not matched to a gene; V was cut back by 3 bases and J by 4 bases.

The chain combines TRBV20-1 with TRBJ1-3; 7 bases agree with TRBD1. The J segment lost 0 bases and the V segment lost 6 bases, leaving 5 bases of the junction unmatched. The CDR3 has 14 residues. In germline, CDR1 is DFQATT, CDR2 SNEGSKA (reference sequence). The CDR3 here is CSAMDRPSGNTIYF. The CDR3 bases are TGCAGTGCGATGGACAGGCCCTCTGGAAACACCATATATTTT.

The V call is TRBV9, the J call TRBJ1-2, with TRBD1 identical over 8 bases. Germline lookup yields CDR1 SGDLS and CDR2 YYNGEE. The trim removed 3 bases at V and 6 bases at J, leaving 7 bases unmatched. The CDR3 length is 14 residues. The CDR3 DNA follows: TGTGCCAGCAGCGCCGGGGCAGGGGGCCATGGCTACACCTTC. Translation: CASSAGAGGHGYTF. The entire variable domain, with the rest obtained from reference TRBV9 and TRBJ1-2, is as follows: DSGVTQTPKHLITATGQRVTLRCSPRSGDLSVYWYQQSLDQGLQFLIQYYNGEERAKGNILERFSAQQFPDLHSELNLSSLELGDSALYFCASSAGAGGHGYTFGSGTRLTVV.

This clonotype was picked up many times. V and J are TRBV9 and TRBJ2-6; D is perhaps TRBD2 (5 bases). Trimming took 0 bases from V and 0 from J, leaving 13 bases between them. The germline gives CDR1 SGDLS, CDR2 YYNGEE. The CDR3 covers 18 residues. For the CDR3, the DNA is TGTGCCAGCAGCGTAGTTCCAGGACTGTCCTCTGGGGCCAACGTCCTGACTTTC. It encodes CASSVVPGLSSGANVLTF.

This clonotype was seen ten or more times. The CDR3 protein is CASSFLSGYRAFF. CDR3 nucleotide sequence: TGTGCCAGCAGCTTTCTGTCTGGATACAGAGCTTTCTTT. This rearrangement joins TRBV13 to TRBJ1-1; D call uncertain. Germline V CDR1 and CDR2: PRHDT, FYEKMQ (reference sequence). The CDR3 length is 13 residues. The V gene lost 3 bases and the J gene lost 10 bases, with 15 bases spanning the gap.

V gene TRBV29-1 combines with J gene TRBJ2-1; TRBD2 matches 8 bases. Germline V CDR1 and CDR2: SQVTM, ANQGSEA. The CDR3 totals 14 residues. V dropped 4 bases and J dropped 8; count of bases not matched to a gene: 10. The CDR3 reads CSVGDGRAWDEQFF. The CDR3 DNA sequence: TGCAGCGTTGGGGACGGGAGGGCCTGGGATGAGCAGTTCTTC.

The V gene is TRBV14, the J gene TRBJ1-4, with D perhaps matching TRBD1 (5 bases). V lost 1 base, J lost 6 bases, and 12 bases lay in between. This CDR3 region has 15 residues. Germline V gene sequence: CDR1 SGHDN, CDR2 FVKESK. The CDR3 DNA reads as TGTGCCAGCAGCCAAGTTGACAGTCACTATGAAAAACTGTTTTTT. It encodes CASSQVDSHYEKLFF.

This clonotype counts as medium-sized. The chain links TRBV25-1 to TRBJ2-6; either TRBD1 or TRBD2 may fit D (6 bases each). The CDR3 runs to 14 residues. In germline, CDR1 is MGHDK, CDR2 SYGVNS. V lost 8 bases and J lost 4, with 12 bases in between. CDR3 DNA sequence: TGTGCCAGCCTGGAGGGGGACGGGGCCAACGTCCTGACTTTC. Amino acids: CASLEGDGANVLTF.

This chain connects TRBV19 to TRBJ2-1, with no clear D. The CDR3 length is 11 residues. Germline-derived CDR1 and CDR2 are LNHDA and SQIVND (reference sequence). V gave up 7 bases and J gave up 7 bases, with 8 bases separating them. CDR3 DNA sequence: TGTGCCAGTAAAGTAGGGAATGAGCAGTTCTTC. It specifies CASKVGNEQFF.

CDR3 sequence (DNA): TGCAGCGTTGATTACCTAGCGGGGGATGAAGCTTTCTTT. Amino acid sequence: CSVDYLAGDEAFF. The rearrangement joins TRBV29-1 to TRBJ1-1, with D perhaps matching TRBD1 (5 bases). This CDR3 spans 13 amino acids. Germline assignment: CDR1 SQVTM and CDR2 ANQGSEA. The V and J ends lost 3 bases and 7 bases respectively, with 15 bases between them.

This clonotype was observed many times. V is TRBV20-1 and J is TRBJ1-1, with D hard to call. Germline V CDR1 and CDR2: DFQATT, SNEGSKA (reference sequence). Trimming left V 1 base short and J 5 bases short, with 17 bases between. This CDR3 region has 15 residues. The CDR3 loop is CSARGEERPVTEAFF. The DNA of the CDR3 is TGCAGTGCTAGAGGGGAGGAGCGGCCGGTGACTGAAGCTTTCTTT.

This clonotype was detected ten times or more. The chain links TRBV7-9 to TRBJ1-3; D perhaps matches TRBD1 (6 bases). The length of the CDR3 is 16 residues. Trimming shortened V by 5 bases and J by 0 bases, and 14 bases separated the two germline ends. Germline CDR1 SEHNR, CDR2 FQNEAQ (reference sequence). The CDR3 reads CASSTPNRVSGNTIYF. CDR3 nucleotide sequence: TGTGCCAGCAGCACCCCTAACAGGGTCTCTGGAAACACCATATATTTT.

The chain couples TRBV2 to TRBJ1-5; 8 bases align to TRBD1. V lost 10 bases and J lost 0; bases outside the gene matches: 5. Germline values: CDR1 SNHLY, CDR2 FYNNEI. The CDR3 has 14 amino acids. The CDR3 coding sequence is TGTGCCACACAGGGGGTCGATAGCAATCAGCCCCAGCATTTT. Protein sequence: CATQGVDSNQPQHF.

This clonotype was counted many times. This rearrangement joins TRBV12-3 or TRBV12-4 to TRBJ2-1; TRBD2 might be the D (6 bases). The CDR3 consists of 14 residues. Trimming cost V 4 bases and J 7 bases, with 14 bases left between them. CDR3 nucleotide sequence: TGTGCCAGCAGTTATTTGGGGGGAGGTAATGAGCAGTTCTTC. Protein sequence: CASSYLGGGNEQFF.

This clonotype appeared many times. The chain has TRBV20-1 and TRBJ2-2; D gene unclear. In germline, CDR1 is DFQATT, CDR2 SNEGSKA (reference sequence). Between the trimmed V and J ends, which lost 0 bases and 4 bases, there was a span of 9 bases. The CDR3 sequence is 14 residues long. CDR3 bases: TGCAGTGCTAGAGATCTGGGGTCCACCGGGGAGCTGTTTTTT. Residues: CSARDLGSTGELFF.